The source of this TCR beta chain is a study of blood T cell repertoires in COVID-19. Here immunoSEQ multiplex PCR was the method, and the copy in TCRdb shows in-frame clones only, minus some. The table lists a few hundred thousand clones, 65% to 90% of them singletons. J was trimmed by 0 bases and V by 2 bases; bases with no gene match: 8. From germline, CDR1 is SGHNT and CDR2 YYREEE (reference sequence). The CDR3 has 17 amino acids. The chain recombines TRBV5-4 with TRBJ1-5; TRBD1 matches at 7 bases. The sample taken for sequencing was peripheral blood. The clonotype comes from a human donor in a cohort sampled during active COVID-19. This CDR3 is CASSFGDSGLSNQPQHF. Here the CDR3 DNA reads TGTGCCAGCAGCTTTGGGGACAGCGGTCTTAGCAATCAGCCCCAGCATTTT.